The 28 T cell receptor beta chains given below trace back to one sample, sequenced in a study of T cell responses to AZD1222 COVID-19 vaccine. Measured with immunoSEQ multiplex PCR; TCRdb has only the in-frame clones, and not every one. Of about 140,000 clones detected, 89% appear once; the ten largest clones hold 2.9%. Sequenced material: peripheral blood, taken on day 0 of AZD1222 vaccination. Receptors were obtained from an adult in good health.

J is TRBJ2-2 and V is TRBV6-2 or TRBV6-3, with no clear D. The CDR3 has 11 amino acids. Trimming took 1 base from V and 8 from J, leaving 2 bases between them. Germline values: CDR1 MNHEY, CDR2 SVGEGT. CDR3 region: CASSYYGELFF. Written as DNA, the CDR3 is TGTGCCAGCAGTTACTATGGGGAGCTGTTTTTT.

The chain uses TRBV2 and TRBJ1-3; the D gene is possibly TRBD1 (5 bases). CDR1 is SNHLY and CDR2 is FYNNEI in the germline V gene. The CDR3 has 15 residues. Trimming took off 8 bases at V and 0 bases at J, with 14 bases between the two ends. The chain's CDR3 is CASSQAGGSGNTIYF. CDR3 in DNA: TGTGCCAGCTCCCAAGCCGGGGGCTCTGGAAACACCATATATTTT.

The chain couples TRBV10-3 to TRBJ2-3; possibly TRBD1 for D (7 bases). CDR1 is ENHRY, CDR2 SYGVKD, per germline. V was clipped by 10 bases and J by 4 bases, with 18 bases between them. The CDR3 has 14 residues. CDR3 amino acids: CATLTGGQPDTQYF. Here the CDR3 DNA reads TGTGCCACCCTAACCGGGGGACAGCCAGATACGCAGTATTTT.

The rearrangement uses TRBV5-4 and TRBJ2-7; 11 nucleotides line up with TRBD2. The CDR3 totals 15 residues. V gave up 0 bases and J gave up 6 bases; unmatched junction bases: 5. The germline V gene has CDR1 SGHNT and CDR2 YYREEE (reference sequence). CDR3 coding DNA: TGTGCCAGCAGCTTGGGAGGTAGCGGGGGGGTCGAGCAGTACTTC. Translated, it gives CASSLGGSGGVEQYF.

The rearrangement joins TRBV7-9 to TRBJ2-3; TRBD2 aligns across 12 bases. Looked up from germline, CDR1 is SEHNR and CDR2 is FQNEAQ (reference sequence). V lost 5 bases, J lost 0 bases, and 3 bases stayed unmatched. The CDR3 is 16 amino acids. CDR3 nucleotide sequence: TGTGCCAGCAGCCTCCTAGCGGGAGGGAGCACAGATACGCAGTATTTT. It codes for CASSLLAGGSTDTQYF.

The chain couples TRBV6-5 to TRBJ2-5; TRBD2 aligns across 9 bases. There are 15 residues in the CDR3. CDR1 MNHEY and CDR2 SVGAGI come from the germline V gene. With 7 bases clipped from V and 1 base from J, the junction kept 7 bases outside the gene matches. DNA of the CDR3: TGTGCCAGCAAGGCTAGCGGGATATCCCAAGAGACCCAGTACTTC. This gives the protein CASKASGISQETQYF.

This clone was observed once. The chain has TRBV14 and TRBJ2-1, with no clear D. The CDR3 spans 16 residues. The germline CDR1 and CDR2 sequences are SGHDN and FVKESK. Trimming shortened V by 3 bases and J by 6 bases, and 18 bases separated the two germline ends. In nucleotides, the CDR3 is TGTGCCAGCAGCCAGGAATACTCGCCCTACCTCAATGAGCAGTTCTTC. Protein sequence: CASSQEYSPYLNEQFF.

The chain carries TRBV9 and TRBJ2-1; the D gene is possibly TRBD2 (5 bases). CDR1 and CDR2 (germline): SGDLS, YYNGEE. The CDR3 has 13 amino acids. Trimming removed 0 bases from V and 5 bases from J, with 6 bases in between. This chain's CDR3 is CASSVGGDNEQFF. The CDR3 DNA reads as TGTGCCAGCAGCGTAGGGGGAGACAATGAGCAGTTCTTC.

This chain uses TRBV18 with TRBJ1-1; 10 bases are shared with TRBD1. Germline CDR1 and CDR2: KGHSH and LQKENI. With 2 bases clipped from V and 5 bases from J, the junction kept 5 bases outside the gene matches. The CDR3 contains 15 residues. The CDR3 DNA follows: TGTGCCAGCTCACCATCGGGACAGGGGAGGACTGAAGCTTTCTTT. It specifies CASSPSGQGRTEAFF.

The rearrangement joins TRBV18 to TRBJ2-5; D remains unclear. V was trimmed by 1 base and J by 5 bases, leaving 8 bases between them. Germline V lookup: CDR1 KGHSH, CDR2 LQKENI. This CDR3 region has 13 residues. CDR3 amino acids: CASSPQPSETQYF. DNA for the CDR3: TGTGCCAGCTCACCACAACCCTCGGAGACCCAGTACTTC.

Concerning this clone: Germline and junction disagree at one end, which may indicate a read error. This rearrangement joins TRBV20-1 to TRBJ1-5, with D hard to call. Germline CDR1 reads DFQATT; CDR2 reads SNEGSKA (reference sequence). The CDR3 covers 14 residues. The DNA of the CDR3 is TGCAGTGCTAGTCCCAAGAAGGGCAACCAGCCCCAGCATTTT. Translation: CSASPKKGNQPQHF.

The CDR3: CASSSRLRETQYF. The CDR3 nucleotides are TGCGCCAGCAGCTCCCGACTTCGCGAGACCCAGTACTTC. This rearrangement joins TRBV5-1 to TRBJ2-5, with no clear D. The CDR3 extends over 13 amino acids. V lost 3 bases and J 5 bases, leaving 11 bases between the germline ends. The germline CDR1 and CDR2 sequences are SGHRS and YFSETQ.

The chain has TRBV19 and TRBJ2-5, with TRBD2 as a possible D gene (6 bases). CDR3 length: 16 residues. Trimming shortened V by 1 base and J by 4 bases, and 16 bases separated the two germline ends. Germline CDR1 is LNHDA and CDR2 is SQIVND (reference sequence). The CDR3 protein is CASSIVLTRARETQYF. The CDR3 nucleotides read TGTGCCAGTAGTATAGTCTTGACTAGGGCGAGAGAGACCCAGTACTTC.

This sequence joins TRBV4-3 and TRBJ1-2; D ambiguous. This CDR3 has 15 amino acids. Germline CDR1 is LGHNA and CDR2 is YSLEER. Trimming left V 0 bases short and J 0 bases short, with 8 bases between. Here the CDR3 reads CASSQERTPNYGYTF. The CDR3 DNA reads TGCGCCAGCAGCCAAGAGAGAACCCCTAACTATGGCTACACCTTC.

In this sample, this clone turned up a few times. The rearrangement joins TRBV9 to TRBJ1-3; D is ambiguous. This CDR3 contains 14 residues. V lost 7 bases and J 2 bases, leaving 13 bases between the germline ends. Looked up from germline, CDR1 is SGDLS and CDR2 is YYNGEE. CDR3 protein: CASSLIGAGNTIYF. The CDR3 coding sequence is TGTGCCAGCTCTCTTATCGGAGCTGGAAACACCATATATTTT.

This sequence joins TRBV27 and TRBJ1-2; TRBD1 might be the D (5 bases). Looked up from germline, CDR1 is MNHEY and CDR2 is SMNVEV (reference sequence). Between the trimmed V and J ends, which lost 8 bases and 4 bases, there was a span of 14 bases. This CDR3 region has 13 residues. CDR3 residues: CASRPTGTYGYTF. In nucleotides, the CDR3 is TGTGCCAGCCGGCCCACGGGGACCTATGGCTACACCTTC.

The DNA for the CDR3 is TGTGCCAGCAGTTATCCTAGCGGGGAGACCTACGAGCAGTACTTC. As protein: CASSYPSGETYEQYF. The chain links TRBV6-2 or TRBV6-3 to TRBJ2-7; 9 bases line up with TRBD2. V dropped 3 bases and J dropped 2; count of bases not matched to a gene: 5. Germline V CDR1 and CDR2: MNHEY, SVGEGT. The CDR3 length is 15 residues.

V is TRBV25-1 and J is TRBJ1-4; D unclear. The V end was cut by 3 bases, the J end by 5 bases, with 16 bases between. The CDR3 contains 16 residues. CDR1 and CDR2 (germline): MGHDK, SYGVNS. CDR3 protein: CASSDYPDGTNEKLFF. DNA for the CDR3: TGTGCCAGCAGTGACTACCCCGACGGAACGAATGAAAAACTGTTTTTT.

This sequence joins TRBV5-4 and TRBJ1-1, with 7 bases lining up with TRBD1. This CDR3 has 16 residues. Germline values: CDR1 SGHNT, CDR2 YYREEE (reference sequence). Trimming took 0 bases from V and 2 from J; bases not matched to a gene: 7. CDR3 amino acids: CASSLEGAVINTEAFF. In DNA, the CDR3 is TGTGCCAGCAGCTTGGAGGGGGCCGTAATTAACACTGAAGCTTTCTTT.

The V and J genes are TRBV11-2 and TRBJ2-5; D ambiguous. There are 16 residues in the CDR3. Trimming shortened V by 0 bases and J by 0 bases, and 11 bases separated the two germline ends. Germline lookup yields CDR1 SGHAT and CDR2 FQNNGV. CDR3: CASSLEPSKYQETQYF. Written as DNA, the CDR3 is TGTGCCAGCAGCTTAGAACCGAGCAAGTACCAAGAGACCCAGTACTTC. Full variable domain (remainder filled in from reference TRBV11-2 and TRBJ2-5): EAGVAQSPRYKIIEKRQSVAFWCNPISGHATLYWYQQILGQGPKLLIQFQNNGVVDDSQLPKDRFSAERLKGVDSTLKIQPAKLEDSAVYLCASSLEPSKYQETQYFGPGTRLLVL.

This clone was seen only once. This chain uses TRBV4-3 with TRBJ1-4, with D tentatively TRBD1 (5 bases). Germline values: CDR1 LGHNA, CDR2 YSLEER. This CDR3 is built from 17 residues. The ends were cut back, 0 bases at V and 0 bases at J, with 11 bases in the middle. CDR3: CASSQDPTGATNEKLFF. The CDR3 DNA sequence: TGCGCCAGCAGCCAAGACCCTACAGGAGCAACTAATGAAAAACTGTTTTTT.

The rearrangement uses TRBV18 and TRBJ1-3; D possibly corresponds to TRBD1 (5 bases). There are 18 residues in the CDR3. V was cut by 1 base and J by 0 bases, with 16 bases left in between. Germline V gene sequence: CDR1 KGHSH, CDR2 LQKENI. CDR3 in DNA: TGTGCCAGCTCACCACGGTTGTCTGGGGCCGGCTCTGGAAACACCATATATTTT. Translating gives CASSPRLSGAGSGNTIYF.

The chain is built from TRBV7-9 and TRBJ2-1, with 7 bases fitting TRBD2. The V and J ends lost 0 bases and 4 bases, in that order; junction bases with no gene match: 6. Germline CDR1 SEHNR, CDR2 FQNEAQ (reference sequence). This CDR3 region has 16 residues. CDR3 sequence reads: CASSLAPSGRYNEQFF. The CDR3, as DNA: TGTGCCAGCAGCTTAGCGCCTAGCGGCCGATACAATGAGCAGTTCTTC.

The gene calls are TRBV11-3 and TRBJ2-1, with D perhaps given as TRBD1 or TRBD2 (6 bases each). CDR3 size: 16 residues. The V end was cut by 1 base, the J end by 5 bases, with 15 bases between. Germline V lookup: CDR1 SGHNT, CDR2 YENEEA. The CDR3 nucleotides are TGTGCCAGCAGCTTAGGGGGCTATCGGGGGCACAATGAGCAGTTCTTC. Amino acid sequence: CASSLGGYRGHNEQFF.

The chain uses TRBV4-2 and TRBJ2-5; TRBD2 agrees at 8 bases. The J segment lost 5 bases and the V segment lost 4 bases, leaving 18 bases of the junction unmatched. The germline V gene encodes CDR1 LGHNA and CDR2 YNFKEQ. The length of the CDR3 is 18 residues. CDR3 sequence: CASSPPPGASGYGETQYF. The CDR3, as DNA: TGTGCCAGCAGCCCACCCCCCGGGGCTAGCGGGTATGGGGAGACCCAGTACTTC.

This clone appeared a single time. V gene TRBV19 combines with J gene TRBJ2-5, with a possible D match to TRBD1 (6 bases). CDR3 length equals 15 residues. Per the germline V gene, CDR1 is LNHDA and CDR2 is SQIVND (reference sequence). The V end lost 5 bases, the J end lost 2 bases, and 15 bases lay between the germline ends. The CDR3 sequence: CASSARGGAQETQYF. DNA for the CDR3: TGTGCCAGTAGTGCTAGAGGGGGAGCACAAGAGACCCAGTACTTC.

The J gene is TRBJ2-3, the V gene TRBV29-1; 11 bases line up with TRBD1. Germline V gives CDR1 SQVTM, CDR2 ANQGSEA. The CDR3 is 13 amino acids. V gave up 4 bases and J gave up 5 bases; unmatched junction bases: 2. The DNA of the CDR3 is TGCAGCGTTGCCGGGACAGGGGGAGATACGCAGTATTTT. This encodes CSVAGTGGDTQYF.

The chain carries TRBV7-2 and TRBJ1-2; D gene unclear. Germline V gene sequence: CDR1 SGHTA, CDR2 FQGNSA. This CDR3 contains 12 residues. The V and J ends lost 7 bases and 5 bases respectively, with 11 bases between them. The CDR3: CASKYGVYGYTF. CDR3 coding DNA: TGTGCCAGCAAATATGGGGTTTATGGCTACACCTTC.